This T cell receptor (beta chain) was observed in a study of early T cells in non-severe SARS-CoV-2 infection. The overall study: Unsorted whole blood bulk RNA was sequenced, with unpaired chains.

Findings of the study overall: In VDJdb matching, anti-spike CD8 responses were favored while private and CD4 specificities went missing.

This clonotype was counted at least ten times. Antigen specificity is unknown. The protocol attached unique molecular identifiers to individual cDNA molecules. TCRdb analysed the 5' RACE reads with MiXCR anew, one entry per CDR3 protein. Of some 22,000 distinct CDR3 sequences in the sample, approximately 5% were seen once. Sequencing used whole blood. This receptor was taken from an adult who was a healthcare worker with PCR-confirmed SARS-CoV-2 infection or an uninfected control (not recorded which).

The CDR3 here is CASSLTGGNYGYTF. The DNA for the CDR3 is TGCGCCAGCAGCTTGACAGGGGGTAACTATGGCTACACCTTC. The chain links TRBV5-1 to TRBJ1-2; TRBD1 agrees at 8 bases. Germline V CDR1 and CDR2: SGHRS, YFSETQ. The CDR3 extends over 14 amino acids. After removal of 1 base from V and 1 base from J, the junction contained 0 bases not matched to a gene.